The 6 T cell receptor beta chains presented below share a single source sample, sequenced in a study of monozygotic twins with inflammatory bowel disease. For each CDR3 protein, TCRdb gives one entry from its re-call of the 5' RACE reads, without DNA. In all, the sample yields about 210,000 distinct CDR3 sequences. The specimen was blood. The receptor set was obtained from a human donor with ulcerative colitis or Crohn's disease, or a healthy co-twin of an affected twin (not recorded which).

J is TRBJ1-2 and V is TRBV5-4; TCRdb's D gene call, TRBD1, goes unchecked for lack of DNA. Looked up from germline, CDR1 is SGHNT and CDR2 is YYREEE (reference sequence). The CDR3 contains 14 residues. The CDR3: CASSPGWISHGYTF.

This chain links TRBV5-6 with TRBJ1-4; no DNA is available, so the TRBD1 call from TCRdb remains unchecked. Germline V gives CDR1 SGHDT, CDR2 YYEEEE. The CDR3 totals 13 residues. The CDR3 is CASSFGPEGKLFF.

The rearrangement joins TRBV12-3 or TRBV12-4 to TRBJ1-1. The CDR3 sequence is 14 residues long. The CDR3 protein is CASTLDGGYTEAFF.

The gene calls are TRBV12-3 or TRBV12-4 and TRBJ1-2; TCRdb returns TRBD1, unconfirmable since there is no DNA. The CDR3 length is 13 residues. CDR3 residues: CASSFGKGEGYTF.

The V and J genes are TRBV7-8 and TRBJ1-1. Germline V gene sequence: CDR1 SGHVS, CDR2 FQNEAQ. This CDR3 contains 13 residues. CDR3 in amino acids: CASSGWLSTEAFF.

The chain couples TRBV6-6 to TRBJ2-7; TCRdb reports TRBD1, a call that lacks DNA to check it against. Per the germline V gene, CDR1 is MNHNY and CDR2 is SVGAGI (reference sequence). CDR3 length: 14 amino acids. This chain's CDR3 is CASSRDKNFYEQYF.